This T cell receptor beta chain was found in a study of type 1 regulatory T cells. About the study: T-allo10 is an in vitro-generated, Tr1-enriched CD4 T cell product specific for alloantigen. Study results and caveats: Compared with non-Tr1 cells, Tr1 cells showed a narrower TCR repertoire.

This clonotype has a handful of counts. The antigen remains undetermined. CDR3 size: 14 residues. From germline, CDR1 is SQVTM and CDR2 ANQGSEA. The V end was cut by 6 bases, the J end by 3 bases, with 15 bases between. TCRdb reprocessed the reads via MiXCR and lists one record per CDR3 protein. The table shows 55,000 to 65,000 distinct CDR3 sequences, with approximately 60% occurring only once. The chain employs TRBV29-1 and TRBJ2-4, with D possibly TRBD2 on 7 matching bases. Sequencing was done on a sample of cultured non-Tr1 T cells, either the whole culture or a sorted T cell fraction (not recorded which). The source of this sequence is a human donor in good health. CDR3 sequence: CSVRGGWGKNIQYF. The CDR3 nucleotides read TGCAGCGTGAGGGGGGGCTGGGGCAAAAACATTCAGTACTTC.